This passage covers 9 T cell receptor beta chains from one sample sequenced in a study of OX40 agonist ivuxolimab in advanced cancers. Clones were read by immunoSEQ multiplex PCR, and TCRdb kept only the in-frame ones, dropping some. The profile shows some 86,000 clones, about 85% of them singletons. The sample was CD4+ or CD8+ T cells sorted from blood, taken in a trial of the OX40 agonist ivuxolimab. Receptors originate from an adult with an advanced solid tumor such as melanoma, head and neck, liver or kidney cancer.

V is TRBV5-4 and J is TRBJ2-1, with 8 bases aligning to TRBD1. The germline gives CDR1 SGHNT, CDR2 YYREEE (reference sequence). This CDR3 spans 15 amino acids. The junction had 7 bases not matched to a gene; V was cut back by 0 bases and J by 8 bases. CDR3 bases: TGTGCCAGCAGCTTGGCAGGACAGGGTGGCGATGAGCAGTTCTTC. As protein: CASSLAGQGGDEQFF.

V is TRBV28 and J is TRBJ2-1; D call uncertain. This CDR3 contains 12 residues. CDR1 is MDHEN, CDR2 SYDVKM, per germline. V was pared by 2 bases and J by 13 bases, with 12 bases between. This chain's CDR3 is CASSLRNYVQFF. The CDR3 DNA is TGTGCCAGCAGTTTACGAAACTATGTACAGTTCTTC.

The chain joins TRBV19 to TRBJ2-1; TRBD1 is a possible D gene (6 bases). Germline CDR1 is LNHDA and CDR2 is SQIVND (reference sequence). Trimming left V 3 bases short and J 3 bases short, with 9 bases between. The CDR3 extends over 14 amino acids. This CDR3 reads CASSIPTGYNEQFF. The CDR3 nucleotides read TGTGCCAGTAGTATCCCGACAGGCTACAATGAGCAGTTCTTC. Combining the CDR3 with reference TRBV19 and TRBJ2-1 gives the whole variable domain DGGITQSPKYLFRKEGQNVTLSCEQNLNHDAMYWYRQDPGQGLRLIYYSQIVNDFQKGDIAEGYSVSREKKESFPLTVTSAQKNPTAFYLCASSIPTGYNEQFFGPGTRLTVL.

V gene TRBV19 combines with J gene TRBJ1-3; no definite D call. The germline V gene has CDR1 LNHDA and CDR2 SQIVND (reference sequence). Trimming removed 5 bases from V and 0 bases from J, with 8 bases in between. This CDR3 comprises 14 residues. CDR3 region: CASSRHLSGNTIYF. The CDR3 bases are TGTGCCAGTAGTCGACACCTCTCTGGAAACACCATATATTTT.

CDR3 in DNA: TGTGCCAGCAGCTTGGGCAGCCAGACCTACGAGCAGTACTTC. It is translated as CASSLGSQTYEQYF. The V and J genes are TRBV5-6 and TRBJ2-7; D is unclear. Germline V gene data show CDR1 as SGHDT and CDR2 as YYEEEE. The V end lost 0 bases, the J end lost 2 bases, and 9 bases lay between the germline ends. This CDR3 is 14 amino acids long.

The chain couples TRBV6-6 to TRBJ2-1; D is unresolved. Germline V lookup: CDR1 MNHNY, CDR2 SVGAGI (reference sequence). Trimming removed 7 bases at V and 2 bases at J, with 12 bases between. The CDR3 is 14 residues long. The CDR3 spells CASKARSAYNEQFF. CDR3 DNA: TGTGCCAGCAAGGCTCGCTCAGCCTACAATGAGCAGTTCTTC.

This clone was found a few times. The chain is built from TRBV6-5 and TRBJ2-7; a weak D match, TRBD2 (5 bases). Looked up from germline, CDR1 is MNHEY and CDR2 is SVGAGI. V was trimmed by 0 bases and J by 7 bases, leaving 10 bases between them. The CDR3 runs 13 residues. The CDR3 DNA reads TGTGCCAGCAGTTACTCGTCCACGGGAGAGCAGTACTTC. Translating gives CASSYSSTGEQYF.

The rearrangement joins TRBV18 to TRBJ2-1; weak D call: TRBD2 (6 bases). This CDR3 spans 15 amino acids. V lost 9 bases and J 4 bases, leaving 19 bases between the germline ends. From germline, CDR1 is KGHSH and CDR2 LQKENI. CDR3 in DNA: TGTGCCAGTAAGGGAGGAGCGGAGAATTACAATGAGCAGTTCTTC. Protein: CASKGGAENYNEQFF.

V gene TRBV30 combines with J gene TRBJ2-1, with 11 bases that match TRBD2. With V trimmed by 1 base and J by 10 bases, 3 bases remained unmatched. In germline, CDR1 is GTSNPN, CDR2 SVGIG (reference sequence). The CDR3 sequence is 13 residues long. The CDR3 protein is CAWSGLAGREQFF. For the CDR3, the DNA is TGTGCCTGGAGTGGACTAGCGGGGCGGGAGCAGTTCTTC.